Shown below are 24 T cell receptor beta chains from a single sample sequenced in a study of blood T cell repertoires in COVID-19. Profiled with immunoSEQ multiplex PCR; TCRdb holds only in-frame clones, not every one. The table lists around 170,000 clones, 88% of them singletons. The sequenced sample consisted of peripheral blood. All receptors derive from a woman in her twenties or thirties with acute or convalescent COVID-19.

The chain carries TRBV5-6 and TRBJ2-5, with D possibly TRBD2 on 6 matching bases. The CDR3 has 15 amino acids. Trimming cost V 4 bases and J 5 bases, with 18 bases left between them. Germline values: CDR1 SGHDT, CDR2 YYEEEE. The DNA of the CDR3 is TGTGCCAGCAGCCAACGGGCCCTAGGAGGGGAGACCCAGTACTTC. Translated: CASSQRALGGETQYF.

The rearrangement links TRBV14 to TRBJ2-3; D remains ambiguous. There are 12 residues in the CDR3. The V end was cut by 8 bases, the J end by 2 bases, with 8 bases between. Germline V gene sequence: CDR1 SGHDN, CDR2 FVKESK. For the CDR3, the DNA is TGTGCCAGCGGGCACTCCACAGATACGCAGTATTTT. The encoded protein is CASGHSTDTQYF.

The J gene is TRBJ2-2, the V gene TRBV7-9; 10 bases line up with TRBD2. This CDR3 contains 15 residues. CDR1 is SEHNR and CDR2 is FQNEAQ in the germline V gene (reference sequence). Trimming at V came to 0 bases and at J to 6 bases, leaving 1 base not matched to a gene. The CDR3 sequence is CASSLASGRPGELFF. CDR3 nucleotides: TGTGCCAGCAGCTTAGCTAGCGGGAGGCCCGGGGAGCTGTTTTTT.

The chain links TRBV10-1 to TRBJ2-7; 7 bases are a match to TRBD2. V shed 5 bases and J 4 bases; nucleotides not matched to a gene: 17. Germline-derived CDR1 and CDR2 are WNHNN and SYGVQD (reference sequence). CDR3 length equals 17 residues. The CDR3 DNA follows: TGCGCCAGCAGTATCCACCCTAGGGAGCGGGAAGAGTACGAGCAGTACTTC. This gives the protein CASSIHPREREEYEQYF.

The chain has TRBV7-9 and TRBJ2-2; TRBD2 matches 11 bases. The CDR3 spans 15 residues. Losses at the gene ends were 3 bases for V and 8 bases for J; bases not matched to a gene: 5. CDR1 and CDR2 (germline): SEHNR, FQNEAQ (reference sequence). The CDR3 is CASSFTSGSSGELFF. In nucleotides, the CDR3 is TGTGCCAGCAGCTTCACTAGCGGGAGCTCTGGGGAGCTGTTTTTT.

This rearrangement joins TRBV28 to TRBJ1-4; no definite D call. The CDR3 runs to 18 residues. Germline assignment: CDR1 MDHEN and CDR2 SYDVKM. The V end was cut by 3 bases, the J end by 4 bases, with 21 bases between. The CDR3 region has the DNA TGTGCCAGCAGTTTTGGCGGGAGGTTCCGGGCGGATAATGAAAAACTGTTTTTT. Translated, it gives CASSFGGRFRADNEKLFF.

The chain's CDR3 is CASSPGQGWNSPLHF. CDR3 bases: TGTGCCAGCAGCCCAGGACAGGGTTGGAATTCACCCCTCCACTTT. V and J are TRBV6-5 and TRBJ1-6; TRBD1 matches 8 bases. V gave up 6 bases and J gave up 7 bases; unmatched junction bases: 8. Germline CDR1 reads MNHEY; CDR2 reads SVGAGI. The CDR3 extends over 15 amino acids.

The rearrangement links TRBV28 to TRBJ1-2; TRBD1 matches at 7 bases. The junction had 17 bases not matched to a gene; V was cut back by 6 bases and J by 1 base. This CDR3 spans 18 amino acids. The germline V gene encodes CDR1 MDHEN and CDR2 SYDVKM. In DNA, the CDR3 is TGTGCCAGCAGGTCTCATCCCGGGACAGACTCCTTTAACTATGGCTACACCTTC. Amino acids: CASRSHPGTDSFNYGYTF.

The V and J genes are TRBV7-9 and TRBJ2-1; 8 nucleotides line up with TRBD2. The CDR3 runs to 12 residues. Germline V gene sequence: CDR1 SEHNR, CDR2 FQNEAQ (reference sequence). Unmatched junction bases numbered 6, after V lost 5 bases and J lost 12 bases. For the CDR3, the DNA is TGTGCCAGCAGCATGGGGCTAGCGGGGCAGTTCTTC. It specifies CASSMGLAGQFF.

The CDR3 DNA is TGCGCCAGCAACTTCGGGGGATCGTCAGGCTCAAACTATGGCTACACCTTC. Residues: CASNFGGSSGSNYGYTF. The chain links TRBV5-1 to TRBJ1-2; possible D gene TRBD1, 5 bases. The CDR3 runs to 17 residues. From germline, CDR1 is SGHRS and CDR2 YFSETQ. V was trimmed by 6 bases and J by 2 bases, leaving 23 bases between them. Full variable domain (rest looked up from reference TRBV5-1 and TRBJ1-2): KAGVTQTPRYLIKTRGQQVTLSCSPISGHRSVSWYQQTPGQGLQFLFEYFSETQRNKGNFPGRFSGRQFSNSRSEMNVSTLELGDSALYLCASNFGGSSGSNYGYTFGSGTRLTVV.

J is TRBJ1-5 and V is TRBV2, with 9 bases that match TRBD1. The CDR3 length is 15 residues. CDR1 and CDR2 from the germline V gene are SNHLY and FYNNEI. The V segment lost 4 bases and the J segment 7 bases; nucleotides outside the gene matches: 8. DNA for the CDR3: TGTGCCAGCAGTGTAGGGACAGGGTTATTCCAGCCCCAGCATTTT. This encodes CASSVGTGLFQPQHF.

DNA for the CDR3: TGTGCCAGCAGCCCAACAGGGGCGGGCAATGAGCAGTTCTTC. This codes for CASSPTGAGNEQFF. The chain is built from TRBV9 and TRBJ2-1; 7 bases fit TRBD1. The germline CDR1 and CDR2 sequences are SGDLS and YYNGEE. Germline trimming cut 4 bases from V and 6 bases from J; bases unmatched to any gene: 7. This CDR3 region has 14 residues. The complete variable domain, with remaining parts taken from reference TRBV9 and TRBJ2-1, reads DSGVTQTPKHLITATGQRVTLRCSPRSGDLSVYWYQQSLDQGLQFLIQYYNGEERAKGNILERFSAQQFPDLHSELNLSSLELGDSALYFCASSPTGAGNEQFFGPGTRLTVL.

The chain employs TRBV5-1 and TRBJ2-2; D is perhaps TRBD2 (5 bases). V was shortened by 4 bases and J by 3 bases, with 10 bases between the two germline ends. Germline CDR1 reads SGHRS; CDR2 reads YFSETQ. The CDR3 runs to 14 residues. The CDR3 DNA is TGCGCCAGCAGCCGGACTTTAGACACCGGGGAGCTGTTTTTT. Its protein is CASSRTLDTGELFF.

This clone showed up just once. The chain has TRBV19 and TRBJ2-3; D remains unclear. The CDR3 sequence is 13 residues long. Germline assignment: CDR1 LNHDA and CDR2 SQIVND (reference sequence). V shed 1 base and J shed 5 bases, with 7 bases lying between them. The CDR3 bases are TGTGCCAGTAGTATAGGGAGACGAGATACGCAGTATTTT. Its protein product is CASSIGRRDTQYF.

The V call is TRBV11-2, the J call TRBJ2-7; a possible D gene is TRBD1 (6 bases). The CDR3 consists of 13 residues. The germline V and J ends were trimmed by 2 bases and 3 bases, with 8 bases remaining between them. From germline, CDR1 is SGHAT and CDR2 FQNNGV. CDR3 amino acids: CASSLLDSYEQYF. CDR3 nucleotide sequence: TGTGCCAGCAGCTTACTGGACAGCTACGAGCAGTACTTC.

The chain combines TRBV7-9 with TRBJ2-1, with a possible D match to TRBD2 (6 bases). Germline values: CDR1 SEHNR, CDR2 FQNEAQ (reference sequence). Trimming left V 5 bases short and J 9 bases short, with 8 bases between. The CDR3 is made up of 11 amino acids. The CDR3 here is CASSEEGEQFF. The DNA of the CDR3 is TGTGCCAGCAGCGAGGAGGGTGAGCAGTTCTTC.

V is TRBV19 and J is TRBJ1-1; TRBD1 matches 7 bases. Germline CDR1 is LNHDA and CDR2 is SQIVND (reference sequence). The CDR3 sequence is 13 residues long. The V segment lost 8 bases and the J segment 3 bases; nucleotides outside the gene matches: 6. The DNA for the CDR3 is TGTGCCAGTCCGAGGGGGCGCCACACTGAAGCTTTCTTT. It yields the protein CASPRGRHTEAFF.

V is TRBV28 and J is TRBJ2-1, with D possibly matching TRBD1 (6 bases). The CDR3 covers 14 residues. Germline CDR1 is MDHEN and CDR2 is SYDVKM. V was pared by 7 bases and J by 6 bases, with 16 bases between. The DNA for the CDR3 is TGTGCCAGCACCCGACCACAGGGAATCAATGAGCAGTTCTTC. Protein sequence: CASTRPQGINEQFF.

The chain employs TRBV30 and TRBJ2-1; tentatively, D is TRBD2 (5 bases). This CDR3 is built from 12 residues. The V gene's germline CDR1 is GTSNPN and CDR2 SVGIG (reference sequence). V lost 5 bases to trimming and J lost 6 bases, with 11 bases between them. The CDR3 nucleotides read TGTGCCTGGGACCGACGGGGCAATGAGCAGTTCTTC. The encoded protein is CAWDRRGNEQFF.

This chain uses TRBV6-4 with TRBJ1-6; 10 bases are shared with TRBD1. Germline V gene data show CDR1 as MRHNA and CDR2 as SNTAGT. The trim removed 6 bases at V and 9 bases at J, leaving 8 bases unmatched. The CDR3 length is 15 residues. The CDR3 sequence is CASSPTGTGVSPLHF. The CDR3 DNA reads TGTGCCAGCAGCCCAACAGGGACAGGGGTTTCACCCCTCCACTTT.

In DNA, the CDR3 is TGTGCCAGCAGTCCCGGACTAGCGAACACCGGGGAGCTGTTTTTT. Translated, it gives CASSPGLANTGELFF. The chain combines TRBV2 with TRBJ2-2; 7 positions agree with TRBD2. The CDR3 totals 15 residues. V gave up 5 bases and J gave up 0 bases; unmatched junction bases: 3. Germline V gives CDR1 SNHLY, CDR2 FYNNEI. Looking up the rest from reference TRBV2 and TRBJ2-2 gives the full variable domain: EPEVTQTPSHQVTQMGQEVILRCVPISNHLYFYWYRQILGQKVEFLVSFYNNEISEKSEIFDDQFSVERPDGSNFTLKIRSTKLEDSAMYFCASSPGLANTGELFFGEGSRLTVL.

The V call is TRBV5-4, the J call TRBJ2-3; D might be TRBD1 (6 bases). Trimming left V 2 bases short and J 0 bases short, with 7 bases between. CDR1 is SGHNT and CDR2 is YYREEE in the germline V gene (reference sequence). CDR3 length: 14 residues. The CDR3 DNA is TGTGCCAGCAGCTTAGGGGGAAGCACAGATACGCAGTATTTT. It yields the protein CASSLGGSTDTQYF.

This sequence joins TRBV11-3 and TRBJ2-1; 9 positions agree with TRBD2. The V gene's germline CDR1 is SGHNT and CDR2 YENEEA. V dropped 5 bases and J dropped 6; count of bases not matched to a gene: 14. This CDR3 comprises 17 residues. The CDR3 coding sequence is TGTGCCAGCAGCCCAGGGGTGACTAGCGGAATTCCCAATGAGCAGTTCTTC. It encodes CASSPGVTSGIPNEQFF.

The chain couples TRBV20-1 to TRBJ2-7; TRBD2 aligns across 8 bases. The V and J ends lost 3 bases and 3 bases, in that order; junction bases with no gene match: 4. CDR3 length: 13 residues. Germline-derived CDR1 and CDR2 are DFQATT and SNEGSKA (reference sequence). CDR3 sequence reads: CSASLTSDYEQYF. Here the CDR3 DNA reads TGCAGTGCTAGTTTGACTAGCGACTACGAGCAGTACTTC.